The 3 T cell receptor beta chains below come from one sample, sequenced in a study of vaccination and CD4 T cells after COVID-19. Researchers used the Oncomine TCR Beta short-read assay to sequence DNA from cultured CD4+ T cells. TCRdb re-called the PCR reads with MiXCR, one entry per CDR3 protein. The sample records fewer than 4,000 distinct CDR3 sequences, roughly 30% being singletons. The antigens for these receptors are not known. As to treatment: roughly nine-day PBMC culture with coronavirus spike peptide pools or control peptides (ViraFEST assay). The sample consisted of CD4+ T cells from blood, cultured in vitro. The receptors shown here come from a human donor who had recovered from COVID-19.

CDR3 protein: CASSFGRSNTGELFF. In DNA form, the CDR3 reads TGTGCCAGCAGTTTTGGACGGTCGAACACCGGGGAGCTGTTTTTT. The chain is built from TRBV27 and TRBJ2-2; unclear D gene. Looked up from germline, CDR1 is MNHEY and CDR2 is SMNVEV (reference sequence). Trimming cost V 3 bases and J 0 bases, with 8 bases left between them. CDR3 length: 15 residues.

Concerning this clonotype itself: A much larger clone differs from this one at a single base, so this may be a read error. This rearrangement joins TRBV11-2 to TRBJ2-5; 10 bases agree with TRBD2. CDR3 length: 15 residues. Losses at the gene ends were 5 bases for V and 9 bases for J; bases not matched to a gene: 12. Germline CDR1 and CDR2: SGHAT and FQNNGV. CDR3 in amino acids: CASSPGGTSVEAQYF. The DNA of the CDR3 is TGTGCCAGCAGCCCAGGGGGGACTAGCGTTGAGGCCCAGTACTTC.

The chain is built from TRBV7-9 and TRBJ2-5; 9 bases line up with TRBD2. V lost 6 bases to trimming and J lost 5 bases; unmatched junction nucleotides: 10. The CDR3 sequence is 15 residues long. CDR1 and CDR2 from the germline V gene are SEHNR and FQNEAQ (reference sequence). CDR3 in DNA: TGTGCCAGCAGTCCAGGGGGACTAGCAGAGGAGACCCAGTACTTC. Amino acid sequence: CASSPGGLAEETQYF.